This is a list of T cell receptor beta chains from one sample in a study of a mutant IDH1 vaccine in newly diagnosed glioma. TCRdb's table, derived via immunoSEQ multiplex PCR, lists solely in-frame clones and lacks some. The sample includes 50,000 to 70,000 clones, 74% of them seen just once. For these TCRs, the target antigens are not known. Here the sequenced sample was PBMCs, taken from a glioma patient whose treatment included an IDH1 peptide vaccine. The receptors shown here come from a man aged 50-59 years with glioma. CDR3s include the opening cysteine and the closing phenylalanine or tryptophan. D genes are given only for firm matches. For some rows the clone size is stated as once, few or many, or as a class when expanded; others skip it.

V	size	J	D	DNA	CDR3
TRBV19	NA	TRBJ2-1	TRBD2	TGTGCCAGTAGTGCCGGGACTAGCTCCTACAATGAGCAGTTCTTC	CASSAGTSSYNEQFF
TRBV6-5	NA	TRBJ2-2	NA	TGTGCCAGCAGTTACTCGGAGCGGACCGGGGAGCTGTTTTTT	CASSYSERTGELFF
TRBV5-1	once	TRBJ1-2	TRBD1	TGCGCCAGCAGCTTGGGAGCAGGGGGCAACTATGGCTACACCTTC	CASSLGAGGNYGYTF
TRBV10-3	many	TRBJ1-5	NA	TGTGCCATCAGTGACGGGCGGGGGGGGAGTCAGCCCCAGCATTTT	CAISDGRGGSQPQHF
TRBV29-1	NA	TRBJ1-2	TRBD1	TGCAGCGTAGGGACAGGGCAAGGCTATGGCTACACCTTC	CSVGTGQGYGYTF
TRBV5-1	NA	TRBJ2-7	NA	TGCGCCAGCAGCTTGGGAAGCTCCTACGAGCAGTACTTC	CASSLGSSYEQYF
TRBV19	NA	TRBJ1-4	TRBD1	TGTGCCAGTAGTATTATGACAGGGGAAAAACTGTTTTTT	CASSIMTGEKLFF
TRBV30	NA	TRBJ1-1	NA	TGTGCCTGGAGCCCGGGGTTAATAGGGAGGACTGAAGCTTTCTTT	CAWSPGLIGRTEAFF
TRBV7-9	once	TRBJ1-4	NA	TGTGCCAGCAGCTTAGCGGAGGGAGCGAGCGAAAAACTGTTTTTT	CASSLAEGASEKLFF
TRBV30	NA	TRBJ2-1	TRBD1	TGTGCCTGGAGGAGGCGAACCGGGACAGGGGATAACAATGAGCAGTTCTTC	CAWRRRTGTGDNNEQFF
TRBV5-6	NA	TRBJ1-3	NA	TGTGCCAGCAGCTTGGGTCCGATCTCTGGAAACACCATATATTTT	CASSLGPISGNTIYF
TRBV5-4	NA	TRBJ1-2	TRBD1	TGTGCCAGCAGCGACGGACAGGAAATCTATGGCTACACCTTC	CASSDGQEIYGYTF
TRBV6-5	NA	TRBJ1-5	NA	TGTGCCAGCAGCCTAGTGGGGGCAAGCAATCAGCCCCAGCATTTT	CASSLVGASNQPQHF
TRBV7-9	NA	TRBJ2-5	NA	TGTGCCAGCATCTTCGTTGGGGCCCTGGAGGGGGAGACCCAGTACTTC	CASIFVGALEGETQYF
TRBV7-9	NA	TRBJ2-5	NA	TGTGCCAGCAGCGGAGAGGGGGGGGGCCGAGAGACCCAGTACTTC	CASSGEGGGRETQYF
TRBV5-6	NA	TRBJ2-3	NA	TGTGCCAGCAGCTTCGACCCAGATACGCAGTATTTT	CASSFDPDTQYF
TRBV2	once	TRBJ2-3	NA	TGTGCCAGCAGTGAATGGGGGCCAGATACGCAGTATTTT	CASSEWGPDTQYF
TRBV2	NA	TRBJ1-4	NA	TGTGCCAGCAGTGAGGGGACGAGGGGTGAAAAACTGTTTTTT	CASSEGTRGEKLFF
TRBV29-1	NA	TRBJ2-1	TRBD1	TGCAGCGTTGATCCGCGAAAACAGGGGCCCAATGAGCAGTTCTTC	CSVDPRKQGPNEQFF
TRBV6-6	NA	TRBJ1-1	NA	TGTGCCAGCAGACCTCCCGGGACAAGGACTGGGACTGAAGCTTTCTTT	CASRPPGTRTGTEAFF
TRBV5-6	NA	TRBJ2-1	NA	TGTGCCAGCAGCTTTGTGGACAACAATGAGCAGTTCTTC	CASSFVDNNEQFF
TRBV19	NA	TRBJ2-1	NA	TGTGCCACTATGCGGGGATCTAGCTCCTACAATGAGCAGTTCTTC	CATMRGSSSYNEQFF
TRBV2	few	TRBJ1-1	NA	TGTGCCAGCAGTGACCCCTCGGACCGTGCCACTGAAGCTTTCTTT	CASSDPSDRATEAFF
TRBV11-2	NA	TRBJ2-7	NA	TGTGCCAGCAGTTACGGGGGCCCCTACGAGCAGTACTTC	CASSYGGPYEQYF
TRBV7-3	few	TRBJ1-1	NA	TGTGCCAGCAGCTTAGAGACAGTTAAGAACACTGAAGCTTTCTTT	CASSLETVKNTEAFF
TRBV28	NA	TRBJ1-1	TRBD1	TGTGCCAGCACCAATGGGGACAGGCAGGTCACTGAAGCTTTCTTT	CASTNGDRQVTEAFF
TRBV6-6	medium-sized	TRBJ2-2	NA	TGTGCCAGCAGTTACAGGACACGGGTGGCCGGGGAGCTGTTTTTT	CASSYRTRVAGELFF
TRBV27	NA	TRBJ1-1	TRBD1	TGTGCCAGCAGTAGACAGGGATTGAACACTGAAGCTTTCTTT	CASSRQGLNTEAFF
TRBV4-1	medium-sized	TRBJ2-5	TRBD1	TGCGCCAGCAGCCAAGGGGCAGGGGGCGACGAGACCCAGTACTTC	CASSQGAGGDETQYF
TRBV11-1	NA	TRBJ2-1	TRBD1	TGTGCCAGCAGCACCGGACCGGGACAGGGGTACAATGAGCAGTTCTTC	CASSTGPGQGYNEQFF
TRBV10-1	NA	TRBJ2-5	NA	TGCGCCAGCAGTGAGTTAGGAAAAGAGACCCAGTACTTC	CASSELGKETQYF
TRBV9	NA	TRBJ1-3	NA	TGTGCCAGCAGCGTAGAAGGGACGCCCTCTGGAAACACCATATATTTT	CASSVEGTPSGNTIYF
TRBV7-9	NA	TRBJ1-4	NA	TGTGCCAGCAGCTTAGACAGGGTTGCGGAAAAACTGTTTTTT	CASSLDRVAEKLFF
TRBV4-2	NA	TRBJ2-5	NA	TGTGCCAGCAGCCAAGATGCGCAGGTGGAGACCCAGTACTTC	CASSQDAQVETQYF
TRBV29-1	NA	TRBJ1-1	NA	TGCAGCGTTGAATACAGGGTCGACACTGAAGCTTTCTTT	CSVEYRVDTEAFF
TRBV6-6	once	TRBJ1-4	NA	TGTGCCAGCAGTTCCCAGGGGCGGGGGTCAGGAAAACTGTTTTTT	CASSSQGRGSGKLFF
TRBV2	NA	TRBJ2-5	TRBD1	TGTGCCAGCAGGGGGGGACAGGACCAAGAGACCCAGTACTTC	CASRGGQDQETQYF
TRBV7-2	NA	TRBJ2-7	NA	TGTGCCAGCAGCTCCCCGGGCCTGGACGAGCAGTACTTC	CASSSPGLDEQYF
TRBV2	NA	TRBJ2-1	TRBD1	TGTGCCAGCAGTGACAGGGGGTTAAACAATGAGCAGTTCTTC	CASSDRGLNNEQFF
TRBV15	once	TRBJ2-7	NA	TGTGCCACCAGCAGAGAATCCAAGGGCTACGAGCAGTACTTC	CATSRESKGYEQYF
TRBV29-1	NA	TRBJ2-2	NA	TGCAGCGCTACAGGGAACACCGGGGAGCTGTTTTTT	CSATGNTGELFF
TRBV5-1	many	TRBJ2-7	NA	TGCGCCAGCAGCTTGAACAGCTACGAGCAGTACTTC	CASSLNSYEQYF
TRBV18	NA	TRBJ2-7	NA	TGTGCCAGCTCACTAGGAGGGGAGCAGTACTTC	CASSLGGEQYF
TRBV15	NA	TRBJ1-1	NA	TGTGCCACCAGCAAAGATTTGAACACTGAAGCTTTCTTT	CATSKDLNTEAFF
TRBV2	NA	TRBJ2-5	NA	TGTGCCAGCGGACGTTCCTCGGACAGCCAAGAGACCCAGTACTTC	CASGRSSDSQETQYF
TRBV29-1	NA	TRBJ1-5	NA	TGCAGCGTAGGGGAAGGGTACAATCAGCCCCAGCATTTT	CSVGEGYNQPQHF
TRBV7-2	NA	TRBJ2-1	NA	TGTGCCAGCAGCTCAACAGTCTCCTACAATGAGCAGTTCTTC	CASSSTVSYNEQFF
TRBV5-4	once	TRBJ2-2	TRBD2	TGTGCCAGCAGCTCGGGACCATTTAGCGGGGGAACCGGGGAGCTGTTTTTT	CASSSGPFSGGTGELFF
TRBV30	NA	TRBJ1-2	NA	TGTGCCTGGAGTACTTCCCTGCGGGGGCATGGCTACACCTTC	CAWSTSLRGHGYTF